This record concerns one T cell receptor beta chain sequence. Its antigen is currently unknown. A multiplex PCR was run with 60 Vbeta primers and 13 Jbeta primers. Assay used: immunoSEQ multiplex PCR; TCRdb lists only in-frame clones, some missing. The table lists about 210,000 clones, about 77% of them singletons. The CDR3 totals 14 residues. Per germline, CDR1 SQVTM and CDR2 ANQGSEA. Losses at the gene ends were 6 bases for V and 4 bases for J; bases not matched to a gene: 6. The data are from a study of cytomegalovirus exposure and HLA in healthy donors. Whole-study results and caveats: TCR beta chains associated with HLA were, in a later analysis, more clonally expanded than equally common others. A previous analysis found most TCR beta V segments productive roughly 87% or roughly 30% of the time. According to the study, roughly 160 TCR beta chains were cytomegalovirus-associated.

The specimen was PBMCs. The chain recombines TRBV29-1 with TRBJ2-2; 9 positions agree with TRBD1. The clonotype was recovered from a boy between 10 and 17 years old in good health and CMV-seronegative. The CDR3 protein is CSVAPGQGTGELFF. The CDR3 region has the DNA TGCAGCGTCGCTCCGGGACAGGGCACCGGGGAGCTGTTTTTT.